These 30 T cell receptor beta chains originate from one sample sequenced in a study of cytomegalovirus exposure and HLA in healthy donors. Sequencing was performed with immunoSEQ multiplex PCR; in TCRdb, only in-frame clones are kept and a portion is missing. The table includes 110,000 to 150,000 clones, approximately 94% detected once. Sequences were obtained from PBMCs. The receptors shown here come from a man between 18 and 29 years old in good health and CMV-seropositive.

J is TRBJ2-7 and V is TRBV14; possibly TRBD1 for D (5 bases). Trimming removed 1 base from V and 3 bases from J, with 13 bases in between. The germline V gene has CDR1 SGHDN and CDR2 FVKESK. The CDR3 contains 15 residues. The CDR3 DNA reads as TGTGCCAGCAGCCAAGGTATGGGGCCTAGCTACGAGCAGTACTTC. Its translation is CASSQGMGPSYEQYF.

Only one count was recorded for this clone. This chain links TRBV11-1 with TRBJ2-7, with D tentatively TRBD2 (6 bases). Germline CDR1 is SGHAT and CDR2 is FQDESV (reference sequence). The CDR3 is made up of 13 amino acids. Between the trimmed V and J ends, which lost 6 bases and 0 bases, there was a span of 9 bases. In nucleotides, the CDR3 is TGTGCCAGCAGTGCGGGGCTCTCCTACGAGCAGTACTTC. Its protein product is CASSAGLSYEQYF.

The chain uses TRBV5-1 and TRBJ2-2, with TRBD2 matching 7 bases. The length of the CDR3 is 15 residues. V lost 7 bases, J lost 2 bases, and 8 bases stayed unmatched. The V gene's germline CDR1 is SGHRS and CDR2 YFSETQ. The DNA of the CDR3 is TGCGCCAGCCGGGACCAGCGGGAAAACACCGGGGAGCTGTTTTTT. Residues: CASRDQRENTGELFF.

This clone was seen a single time. V usage is TRBV9 and J usage is TRBJ2-1, with TRBD2 identical over 9 bases. Germline trimming cut 0 bases from V and 8 bases from J; bases unmatched to any gene: 6. Germline CDR1 is SGDLS and CDR2 is YYNGEE. The CDR3 is made up of 15 amino acids. This CDR3 reads CASSVEIAGAYEQFF. The CDR3 DNA follows: TGTGCCAGCAGCGTAGAGATAGCGGGAGCGTATGAGCAGTTCTTC. The full variable domain, with the rest looked up from reference TRBV9 and TRBJ2-1, is DSGVTQTPKHLITATGQRVTLRCSPRSGDLSVYWYQQSLDQGLQFLIQYYNGEERAKGNILERFSAQQFPDLHSELNLSSLELGDSALYFCASSVEIAGAYEQFFGPGTRLTVL.

V gene TRBV27 combines with J gene TRBJ2-7, with D unresolved. The CDR3 runs to 16 residues. V lost 5 bases and J 4 bases, leaving 21 bases between the germline ends. Germline CDR1 is MNHEY and CDR2 is SMNVEV (reference sequence). The CDR3 spells CASSPPTPGVGYEQYF. The CDR3 nucleotides are TGTGCCAGCAGTCCCCCCACCCCCGGTGTTGGTTACGAGCAGTACTTC.

The chain carries TRBV4-2 and TRBJ2-2; unclear D gene. Trimming stripped 0 bases from V and 4 bases from J, with 12 bases between. There are 16 residues in the CDR3. The germline V gene encodes CDR1 LGHNA and CDR2 YNFKEQ. In DNA form, the CDR3 reads TGTGCCAGCAGCCAAGAAATCGGTGATGTCACCGGGGAGCTGTTTTTT. It encodes CASSQEIGDVTGELFF.

The gene calls are TRBV28 and TRBJ2-1; weak D call: TRBD1 (6 bases). The germline V gene encodes CDR1 MDHEN and CDR2 SYDVKM. Trimming left V 3 bases short and J 10 bases short, with 10 bases between. The CDR3 extends over 12 amino acids. The CDR3 here is CASSFRGKEQFF. The CDR3 coding sequence is TGTGCCAGCAGTTTCAGGGGCAAAGAGCAGTTCTTC.

The rearrangement joins TRBV6-1 to TRBJ1-6; D may be TRBD1 (5 bases). The V end was cut by 6 bases, the J end by 9 bases, with 18 bases between. The CDR3 extends over 15 amino acids. Germline V gene data show CDR1 as MNHNS and CDR2 as SASEGT. CDR3 residues: CASRGTGFRSSPLHF. CDR3 DNA sequence: TGTGCCAGCAGAGGAACAGGATTTAGGTCTTCACCCCTCCACTTT.

The V gene is TRBV27, the J gene TRBJ2-1, with 9 bases aligning to TRBD2. The CDR3 extends over 15 amino acids. Trimming removed 2 bases from V and 4 bases from J; junction bases left unmatched: 3. Germline CDR1 reads MNHEY; CDR2 reads SMNVEV (reference sequence). The CDR3 is CASSLSGRLYNEQFF. CDR3 nucleotide sequence: TGTGCCAGCAGTTTAAGCGGGAGGTTGTACAATGAGCAGTTCTTC.

The chain is built from TRBV6-1 and TRBJ2-3, with TRBD2 identical over 7 bases. V dropped 5 bases and J dropped 5; count of bases not matched to a gene: 7. The CDR3 loop spans 14 amino acids. CDR1 MNHNS and CDR2 SASEGT come from the germline V gene. The CDR3 spells CASSLAVYRDTQYF. DNA of the CDR3: TGTGCCAGCAGTCTAGCGGTATACCGAGATACGCAGTATTTT.

CDR3: CASSPRQGATGELFF. The DNA of the CDR3 is TGTGCCAGCAGCCCCCGACAGGGTGCCACCGGGGAGCTGTTTTTT. The chain recombines TRBV11-3 with TRBJ2-2, with 7 bases fitting TRBD1. Trimming took 5 bases from V and 4 from J; bases not matched to a gene: 7. The CDR3 loop spans 15 amino acids. CDR1 is SGHNT, CDR2 YENEEA, per germline.

The rearrangement links TRBV28 to TRBJ1-1; D not certain. The V end lost 7 bases, the J end lost 0 bases, and 6 bases lay between the germline ends. There are 12 residues in the CDR3. Germline assignment: CDR1 MDHEN and CDR2 SYDVKM. CDR3 nucleotides: TGTGCCAGCACGGAGATGAACACTGAAGCTTTCTTT. This sequence encodes CASTEMNTEAFF.

This clone was detected only a few times. V is TRBV11-1 and J is TRBJ2-5; 8 bases map to TRBD2. The CDR3 consists of 14 residues. Germline V gene lookup returns CDR1 SGHAT and CDR2 FQDESV (reference sequence). V lost 5 bases, J lost 5 bases, and 7 bases stayed unmatched. In nucleotides, the CDR3 is TGTGCCAGCAGCCGGGGGGGCGGAATGGAGACCCAGTACTTC. The encoded protein is CASSRGGGMETQYF.

V usage is TRBV28 and J usage is TRBJ1-2; 8 bases agree with TRBD1. In germline, CDR1 is MDHEN, CDR2 SYDVKM. After removal of 5 bases from V and 5 bases from J, the junction contained 7 bases not matched to a gene. This CDR3 has 14 residues. For the CDR3, the DNA is TGTGCCAGCAGTCCGAACCGACAGGGGTATGGCTACACCTTC. Translating it yields CASSPNRQGYGYTF.

The chain recombines TRBV5-1 with TRBJ2-7; weak D call: TRBD2 (6 bases). This CDR3 has 17 residues. With 0 bases removed from V and 2 bases from J, the gap between germline ends came to 18 bases. The germline V gene encodes CDR1 SGHRS and CDR2 YFSETQ. CDR3 sequence: CASSLGSSAIAPYEQYF. DNA of the CDR3: TGCGCCAGCAGCTTGGGGTCTAGCGCCATAGCCCCCTACGAGCAGTACTTC.

The chain carries TRBV5-1 and TRBJ2-3; tentatively, D is TRBD2 (6 bases). V lost 0 bases to trimming and J lost 6 bases, with 11 bases between them. The CDR3 sequence is 14 residues long. Germline-derived CDR1 and CDR2 are SGHRS and YFSETQ. CDR3 nucleotide sequence: TGCGCCAGCAGCTTGGCCGGGAGCTGGGATACGCAGTATTTT. This codes for CASSLAGSWDTQYF.

The genes are TRBV28 and TRBJ2-1, with 7 bases identical to TRBD2. Per germline, CDR1 MDHEN and CDR2 SYDVKM. The CDR3 sequence is 18 residues long. The junction had 10 bases not matched to a gene; V was cut back by 2 bases and J by 0 bases. The CDR3 DNA reads as TGTGCCAGCAGTTTACCCCGACGACTAGCAGACTCCTACAATGAGCAGTTCTTC. Its translation: CASSLPRRLADSYNEQFF.

The chain carries TRBV6-6 and TRBJ1-6; D might be TRBD1 (5 bases). In germline, CDR1 is MNHNY, CDR2 SVGAGI (reference sequence). Trimming took 0 bases from V and 7 from J, leaving 10 bases between them. The CDR3 runs to 15 residues. In nucleotides, the CDR3 is TGTGCCAGCAGTTACTCAGCGGGACCCAATTCACCCCTCCACTTT. This sequence encodes CASSYSAGPNSPLHF.

The rearrangement uses TRBV5-1 and TRBJ2-3; TRBD1 matches 10 bases. J gave up 4 bases and V 1 base, and 6 bases lay outside the gene matches. This CDR3 comprises 16 residues. Germline CDR1 and CDR2: SGHRS and YFSETQ. CDR3 nucleotide sequence: TGCGCCAGCAGCTTGTTGGGGACAGGGGTCCCAGATACGCAGTATTTT. Encoded protein: CASSLLGTGVPDTQYF.

The chain employs TRBV30 and TRBJ2-1, with a possible D match to TRBD1 (7 bases). There are 12 residues in the CDR3. V shed 2 bases and J shed 15 bases, with 17 bases lying between them. In germline, CDR1 is GTSNPN, CDR2 SVGIG (reference sequence). CDR3 protein: CAWSPRGDSRFF. In nucleotides, the CDR3 is TGTGCCTGGAGTCCAAGGGGGGACAGCCGGTTCTTC.

CDR3 sequence (DNA): TGTGCCAGCAGTTCTCTTCGTATGTACCAAGAGACCCAGTACTTC. Translation: CASSSLRMYQETQYF. This chain uses TRBV27 with TRBJ2-5, with D uncertain. Trimming took 4 bases from V and 0 from J, leaving 12 bases between them. CDR3 size: 15 residues. Germline CDR1 reads MNHEY; CDR2 reads SMNVEV (reference sequence).

The V gene is TRBV7-9, the J gene TRBJ2-5; 9 bases map to TRBD2. CDR1 and CDR2 (germline): SEHNR, FQNEAQ (reference sequence). The CDR3 spans 16 residues. Unmatched junction bases numbered 4, after V lost 1 base and J lost 1 base. The CDR3 DNA follows: TGTGCCAGCAGCTTAGGGGTAGCGGGGGCCCAAGAGACCCAGTACTTC. Translating gives CASSLGVAGAQETQYF.

This clone was recorded once. The chain is built from TRBV7-9 and TRBJ2-2; D remains unclear. V was cut by 2 bases and J by 4 bases, with 8 bases left in between. The CDR3 runs 14 residues. From germline, CDR1 is SEHNR and CDR2 FQNEAQ (reference sequence). The CDR3 DNA reads TGTGCCAGCAGCTTAATTGCCGGCACCGGGGAGCTGTTTTTT. Translating it yields CASSLIAGTGELFF.

The chain couples TRBV19 to TRBJ2-3, with 8 bases matching TRBD2. J gave up 5 bases and V 3 bases, and 10 bases lay outside the gene matches. Germline V gene lookup returns CDR1 LNHDA and CDR2 SQIVND (reference sequence). CDR3 length: 16 amino acids. The CDR3 DNA sequence: TGTGCCAGTAGTATGGCTAGCGGGTCCGTTGGAGATACGCAGTATTTT. It encodes CASSMASGSVGDTQYF.

The chain employs TRBV2 and TRBJ2-5, with TRBD2 matching over 14 bases. The J call may be incorrect, as the DNA end agrees better with TRBJ2-7. CDR1 is SNHLY and CDR2 is FYNNEI in the germline V gene. The CDR3 extends over 15 amino acids. In nucleotides, the CDR3 is TGTGCCAGCAGTGCCGGGACTAGCGGGAGCGACGAGCAGTACTTC. This codes for CASSAGTSGSDEQYF.

The J gene is TRBJ1-5, the V gene TRBV5-1, with a weak D call TRBD1 (5 bases). Trimming cost V 0 bases and J 0 bases, with 7 bases left between them. Germline V CDR1 and CDR2: SGHRS, YFSETQ. The CDR3 spans 15 residues. The CDR3 spells CASSLGDFSNQPQHF. CDR3 sequence (DNA): TGCGCCAGCAGCTTGGGGGACTTTAGCAATCAGCCCCAGCATTTT.

This CDR3 reads CSVEALGNTIYF. CDR3 DNA sequence: TGCAGCGTTGAGGCACTAGGAAACACCATATATTTT. This chain links TRBV29-1 with TRBJ1-3; D not certain. The CDR3 length is 12 residues. Between the trimmed V and J ends, which lost 3 bases and 4 bases, there was a span of 7 bases. The germline gives CDR1 SQVTM, CDR2 ANQGSEA.

This chain links TRBV29-1 with TRBJ2-1; D possibly corresponds to TRBD2 (6 bases). Germline V lookup: CDR1 SQVTM, CDR2 ANQGSEA. V dropped 3 bases and J dropped 3 bases, with 15 bases sitting between them. The CDR3 covers 15 residues. The CDR3 region has the DNA TGCAGCGTTGACCCAGGAGGGCCAAGCTACAATGAGCAGTTCTTC. Translated: CSVDPGGPSYNEQFF.

The V call is TRBV27, the J call TRBJ2-7, with D possibly TRBD1 on 6 matching bases. The CDR3 is 14 residues long. Germline-derived CDR1 and CDR2 are MNHEY and SMNVEV (reference sequence). Trimming removed 6 bases from V and 0 bases from J, with 12 bases in between. The DNA for the CDR3 is TGTGCCAGCAGCCCAGGGGCAGGCTCCTACGAGCAGTACTTC. Translating it yields CASSPGAGSYEQYF.

The chain recombines TRBV9 with TRBJ1-1; TRBD1 matches at 11 bases. Germline V CDR1 and CDR2: SGDLS, YYNGEE. The CDR3 sequence is 17 residues long. V lost 3 bases, J lost 4 bases, and 11 bases stayed unmatched. The CDR3 DNA reads TGTGCCAGCAGCGAGGTCGGACAGGGGGCTTACGGCACTGAAGCTTTCTTT. Translation gives CASSEVGQGAYGTEAFF.